This TCR beta chain was recovered during a study of shared clonotypes between healthy human individuals (dated by TCRdb to about 2020). About the investigation overall: The cohort comprised two women and three men aged 18 to 49 years. Per donor, three plates each were used for CD4 naive and CD4 memory, two for CD8 naive, and one for CD8 memory. The study deeply sequenced blood TCR repertoires of five healthy adults to estimate repertoire size and the extent of clonotype sharing between individuals. Libraries were prepared and TCR repertoires were sequenced by different laboratories using diverse techniques, in order to increase sequencing depth and limit assay-specific biases. Per donor, leukapheresis produced somewhere between about 0.9 and 9.5 billion PBMCs.

Findings and caveats that apply to the study as a whole: Estimated clonotype richness was generally larger for naive than for memory subsets. Compared with non-shared clonotypes, the clonotypes found in all four sorted-subset donors had higher generation probabilities. Rarefaction of sorted-subset datasets indicated incomplete sequencing despite the large sequencing depth. Only blood was sampled, and tissue TCR repertoires likely differ from those in blood. About 5% of naive CD4, roughly 3.5% of naive CD8, approximately 2% of memory CD4, and about 0.4% of memory CD8 clonotypes were shared across several donors. The small number of donors limited the genetic and exposure-history diversity represented. Pairwise subsampling indicated that sequencing depth was expected to affect the degree of clonotype sharing among donors.

Using the deep immunoSEQ assay, multiplex PCR amplified TCR CDR3 regions from genomic DNA. Genomic DNA extracted from each cell subset was distributed evenly over all wells of several immunoSEQ 96-well plates, and each plate served as one replicate. For sorted subsets, 200 to 250 ng of genomic DNA, equivalent to around 29,000 T cell genomes, went into each replicate PCR. Purified libraries were measured with a Qubit 3.0 fluorometer, size-checked on a Bioanalyzer 2100, and measured again with the KAPA Library Quantification kit. Each immunoSEQ 96-well plate was sequenced on its own single-read 150-cycle Illumina NextSeq 550 flow cell. On the authors' methods: The immunoSEQ output contained only junctional sequences without quality scores, so filtering could not match that applied to full-length reads. Sequences were annotated with PyIR, a Python wrapper for IgBLAST v1.9, using IMGT germline references to assign V/J genes and CDR3. Any read was removed if the V/J assignment was weak (E-value above 1e-6), the CDR3 was missing, or the read contained stop codons, out-of-frame junctions, or ambiguous translated residues. V3J clonotypes were defined as sequences sharing the same inferred V gene, J gene, and CDR3 amino acid sequence. Percentage overlap between repertoires was calculated by dividing the number of shared unique clonotypes by the size of the smaller repertoire. Repertoire richness was assessed with RTK rarefaction, the Chao1 estimator, and Recon v2.1 estimates of unobserved clonotypes. OLGA was used to compute generation probabilities for all TCRbeta clonotypes that the gDNA method yielded from a few donors. This immuneACCESS table, as held by TCRdb, lists in-frame sequences with V and J called but not all clones. Of the missing ones, under half trace to an unresolved V gene in checked studies; the others have no known cause. D and trimming come from the DNA, and the V and J calls and clone size come from that table. This sample holds some 2,000,000 clones; about 95% were observed only once. The top ten constitute roughly 0.13% of the sample.

From the cysteine through the phenylalanine, the CDR3 covers 14 amino acids. Only CDR3 DNA remains: 42 bases, in frame from the first base. The germline ends are 15 bases apart after V is trimmed by 3 bases and J by 9 bases. CDR1 and CDR2 (GTSNPN, SVGIG) derive from the germline V gene (reference sequence). The donors were healthy, HIV-negative adults who had no recently reported acute infections or vaccinations. Only Caucasian adults living in Nashville, Tennessee, USA were represented among the donors. CD4+ T cells were enriched by magnetic negative selection, after which naive cells were positively selected on CD45RA and the negative fraction was taken as the memory subset. After blood collection by leukapheresis, PBMCs were isolated using Ficoll-Histopaque density gradient centrifugation and then cryopreserved in the vapor phase of liquid nitrogen. Analytical flow cytometry was used to check the purity and quantity of every magnetically sorted T cell population. Each sorted fraction had its genomic DNA isolated and then quantified by UV absorbance on a Nanodrop 2000c.

Concerning this clone itself: Its target antigen remains unknown. Per-base qualities were not stored, and no clone one base away is much larger.

The source of this sequence is a man between 18 and 29 years old in good health. Recombination linked TRBV30 to TRBJ1-6; matching of 5 bases hints at TRBD1 as the D gene. Material: naive CD4+ T cells sorted from blood. This sample's cell subset or site label indicates: CD45RA+ positively selected. For the CDR3, the sequence is CAWRNTGEFSPLHF. The bases read TGTGCCTGGAGGAACACGGGGGAATTTTCACCCCTCCACTTT.